The 3 T cell receptor beta chains listed next were all sequenced from one sample in a study of blood T cell repertoires in COVID-19. The data were produced by immunoSEQ multiplex PCR, yet TCRdb's version contains in-frame clones alone and is incomplete. The table records approximately 52,000 clones, about 93% of them present only once. Source material: peripheral blood. Source of these receptors: a human donor with active COVID-19. The donor label of this sample is uncertain.

The chain employs TRBV9 and TRBJ2-1; 11 bases align to TRBD2. V shed 3 bases, J shed 8 bases, and the junction held 7 bases outside the gene matches. The CDR3 extends over 15 amino acids. CDR1 SGDLS and CDR2 YYNGEE come from the germline V gene. The chain's CDR3 is CASSALAGVPHEQFF. The CDR3 DNA follows: TGTGCCAGCAGCGCACTAGCGGGAGTACCCCATGAGCAGTTCTTC. Filled out from reference TRBV9 and TRBJ2-1, the complete variable domain reads DSGVTQTPKHLITATGQRVTLRCSPRSGDLSVYWYQQSLDQGLQFLIQYYNGEERAKGNILERFSAQQFPDLHSELNLSSLELGDSALYFCASSALAGVPHEQFFGPGTRLTVL.

The CDR3 reads CSVEEGAKQYF. CDR3 bases: TGCAGCGTTGAAGAGGGGGCGAAGCAGTACTTC. The chain uses TRBV29-1 and TRBJ2-7, with a possible D match to TRBD1 (6 bases). Germline CDR1 SQVTM, CDR2 ANQGSEA. Trimming took 0 bases from V and 8 from J, leaving 8 bases between them. CDR3 length: 11 residues.

V gene TRBV28 combines with J gene TRBJ2-7; tentatively, D is TRBD2 (5 bases). Trimming cost V 5 bases and J 7 bases, with 27 bases left between them. Germline CDR1 MDHEN, CDR2 SYDVKM. CDR3 size: 17 residues. The CDR3 is CASSARISWAVPGEQYF. The CDR3 DNA reads TGTGCCAGCAGTGCACGAATCAGCTGGGCTGTTCCGGGGGAGCAGTACTTC. The full variable domain, its missing parts supplied by reference TRBV28 and TRBJ2-7, is DVKVTQSSRYLVKRTGEKVFLECVQDMDHENMFWYRQDPGLGLRLIYFSYDVKMKEKGDIPEGYSVSREKKERFSLILESASTNQTSMYLCASSARISWAVPGEQYFGPGTRLTVT.